This entry lists 13 T cell receptor beta chains sequenced from one sample in a study of blood T cells in healthy people across ages. The second PCR ran about 6 to 12 cycles with a sample-barcoded 5' primer and J-beta primers. TCRdb analysed the 5' RACE reads with MiXCR anew, one entry per CDR3 protein. The sample has fewer than 2,000,000 distinct CDR3 sequences; 30% to 40% are singletons. The specimen sequenced was blood. All receptors come from a human donor in good health.

This chain links TRBV10-3 with TRBJ1-1; D might be TRBD1 (6 bases). Trimming removed 3 bases from V and 1 base from J, with 15 bases in between. Germline-derived CDR1 and CDR2 are ENHRY and SYGVKD. The CDR3 runs to 16 residues. The CDR3 sequence is CAISDGLKQGNTEAFF. In DNA form, the CDR3 reads TGTGCCATCAGTGATGGATTAAAACAGGGGAACACTGAAGCTTTCTTT.

J is TRBJ1-5 and V is TRBV24-1; D is unclear. Trimming stripped 8 bases from V and 9 bases from J, with 22 bases between. This CDR3 has 15 amino acids. Per germline, CDR1 KGHDR and CDR2 SFDVKD. CDR3 loop: CATKSGGSGNLPQHF. CDR3 DNA sequence: TGTGCCACCAAATCCGGAGGGTCGGGCAACCTGCCCCAGCATTTT.

The chain recombines TRBV5-5 with TRBJ1-5; D possibly corresponds to TRBD1 (5 bases). CDR1 is SGHKS and CDR2 is YYEKEE in the germline V gene (reference sequence). The V gene lost 4 bases and the J gene lost 6 bases, with 17 bases spanning the gap. CDR3 length: 15 residues. The CDR3 nucleotides read TGTGCCAGCAGCGGCTTCCGGGGCCGCAGTCAGCCCCAGCATTTT. Translated, it gives CASSGFRGRSQPQHF.

This chain connects TRBV12-3 or TRBV12-4 to TRBJ2-7; the match to TRBD1 covers 9 bases. The CDR3 has 16 residues. V was pared by 8 bases and J by 7 bases, with 18 bases of the junction left unmatched. The CDR3 region has the DNA TGTGCCAGCCGCCTACTCCTAAACAGGGGGCCCAATGAGCAGTACTTC. Its protein product is CASRLLLNRGPNEQYF.

In this sample, this clonotype turned up many times. This rearrangement joins TRBV4-2 to TRBJ2-4, with a tentative D call TRBD2 (5 bases). The CDR3 loop spans 15 amino acids. V was pared by 1 base and J by 5 bases, with 12 bases between. Germline V gene lookup returns CDR1 LGHNA and CDR2 YNFKEQ. In DNA form, the CDR3 reads TGTGCCAGCAGCCAAGGACCGGGAAAACAAAACATTCAGTACTTC. It yields the protein CASSQGPGKQNIQYF.

The V call is TRBV5-1, the J call TRBJ2-7, with unresolved D. The CDR3 spans 15 residues. Germline V CDR1 and CDR2: SGHRS, YFSETQ. Trimming pared 2 bases from V and 0 bases from J, leaving 12 bases between. CDR3 loop: CASSFDATSSYEQYF. CDR3 in DNA: TGCGCCAGCAGCTTTGACGCCACGAGCTCCTACGAGCAGTACTTC.

This clonotype was detected ten times or more. This chain links TRBV6-5 with TRBJ2-5; weak D call: TRBD1 (5 bases). The germline V gene has CDR1 MNHEY and CDR2 SVGAGI. The V end lost 6 bases, the J end lost 2 bases, and 10 bases lay between the germline ends. The CDR3 loop spans 13 amino acids. CDR3 residues: CASSPRVQETQYF. CDR3 DNA sequence: TGTGCCAGCAGCCCCAGGGTACAAGAGACCCAGTACTTC.

This sequence joins TRBV29-1 and TRBJ2-2; 9 bases map to TRBD1. Germline loops: CDR1 SQVTM, CDR2 ANQGSEA. This CDR3 spans 16 amino acids. The V gene end was trimmed by 1 base and the J gene end by 6 bases; junction bases not matched to a gene: 9. CDR3 in amino acids: CSVEGIRDRGSGELFF. The CDR3 DNA follows: TGCAGCGTTGAAGGGATTCGAGACAGGGGGTCCGGGGAGCTGTTTTTT.

With respect to this clonotype: One end of the junction is discordant with germline, which a read error may explain. This chain connects TRBV29-1 to TRBJ2-7; 7 positions match TRBD1. The CDR3 consists of 13 residues. Germline CDR1 is SQVTM and CDR2 is ANQGSEA. In nucleotides, the CDR3 is TGCGGCGTCGAAACCGACAGGGCTTACGAGCAGTACTTC. It encodes CGVETDRAYEQYF.

V is TRBV7-9 and J is TRBJ2-1; no clear D. V lost 2 bases, J lost 8 bases, and 4 bases lay in between. The CDR3 totals 11 residues. From germline, CDR1 is SEHNR and CDR2 FQNEAQ (reference sequence). The CDR3 DNA sequence: TGTGCCAGCAGCTTACCCTATGAGCAGTTCTTC. Amino acid sequence: CASSLPYEQFF.

The chain carries TRBV6-5 and TRBJ2-1; D possibly corresponds to TRBD1 (6 bases). Germline-derived CDR1 and CDR2 are MNHEY and SVGAGI. The V end was cut by 2 bases, the J end by 7 bases, with 18 bases between. The CDR3 has 16 residues. The CDR3 protein is CASSYGWAQGGNEQFF. DNA for the CDR3: TGTGCCAGCAGTTACGGCTGGGCACAGGGCGGGAATGAGCAGTTCTTC.

The chain carries TRBV5-1 and TRBJ2-7; 7 nucleotides match TRBD2. The J call may not be correct, given that the DNA end is closer to TRBJ2-5. Germline V gives CDR1 SGHRS, CDR2 YFSETQ. The CDR3 consists of 15 residues. CDR3 bases: TGCGCCAGCACCCCCGGGGGAGGGGTTTCAGAGACCCAGTACTTC. Encoded protein: CASTPGGGVSETQYF.

This clonotype turned up a few times. The gene calls are TRBV4-3 and TRBJ2-3, with 12 bases matching TRBD2. With V trimmed by 0 bases and J by 4 bases, 5 bases remained unmatched. The CDR3 is made up of 17 amino acids. Germline CDR1 LGHNA, CDR2 YSLEER. The CDR3 region has the DNA TGCGCCAGCAGCCAAGATTGGACTAGCGGGGAATCAGATACGCAGTATTTT. The encoded protein is CASSQDWTSGESDTQYF.